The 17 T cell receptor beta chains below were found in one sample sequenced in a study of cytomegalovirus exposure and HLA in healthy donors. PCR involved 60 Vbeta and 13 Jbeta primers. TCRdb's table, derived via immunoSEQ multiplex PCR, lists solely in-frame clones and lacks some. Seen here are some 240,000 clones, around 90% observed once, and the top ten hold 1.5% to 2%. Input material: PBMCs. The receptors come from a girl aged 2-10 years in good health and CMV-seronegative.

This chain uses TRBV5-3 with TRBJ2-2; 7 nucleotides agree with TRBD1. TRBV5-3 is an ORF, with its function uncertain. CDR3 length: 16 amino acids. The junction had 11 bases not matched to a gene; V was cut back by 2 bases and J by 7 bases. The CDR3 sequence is CARSLPEQGEVGELFF. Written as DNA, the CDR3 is TGTGCCAGAAGCTTACCCGAGCAGGGGGAAGTCGGGGAGCTGTTTTTT.

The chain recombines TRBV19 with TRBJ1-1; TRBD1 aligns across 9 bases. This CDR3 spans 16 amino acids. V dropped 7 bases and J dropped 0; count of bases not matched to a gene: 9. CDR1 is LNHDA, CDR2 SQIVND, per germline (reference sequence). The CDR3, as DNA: TGTGCCAGTATTTCCCGGACAGGGGCCCTGAACACTGAAGCTTTCTTT. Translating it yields CASISRTGALNTEAFF.

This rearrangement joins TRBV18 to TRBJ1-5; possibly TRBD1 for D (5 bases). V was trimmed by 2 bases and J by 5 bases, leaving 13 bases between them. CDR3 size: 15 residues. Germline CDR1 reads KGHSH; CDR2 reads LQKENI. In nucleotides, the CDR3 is TGTGCCAGCTCACCAGTAGAGACAGATTATCAGCCCCAGCATTTT. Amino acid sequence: CASSPVETDYQPQHF.

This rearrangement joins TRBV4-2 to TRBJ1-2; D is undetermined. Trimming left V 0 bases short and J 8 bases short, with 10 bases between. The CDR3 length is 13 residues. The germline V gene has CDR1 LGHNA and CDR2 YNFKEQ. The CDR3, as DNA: TGTGCCAGCAGCCAAGACCCGGCGGGGGGCTACACCTTC. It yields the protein CASSQDPAGGYTF.

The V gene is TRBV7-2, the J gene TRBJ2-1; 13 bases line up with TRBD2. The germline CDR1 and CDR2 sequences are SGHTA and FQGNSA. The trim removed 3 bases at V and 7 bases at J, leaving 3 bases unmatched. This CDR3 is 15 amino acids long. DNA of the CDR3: TGTGCCAGCAGCTTTGGGACTAGCGGGACAAATGAGCAGTTCTTC. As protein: CASSFGTSGTNEQFF.

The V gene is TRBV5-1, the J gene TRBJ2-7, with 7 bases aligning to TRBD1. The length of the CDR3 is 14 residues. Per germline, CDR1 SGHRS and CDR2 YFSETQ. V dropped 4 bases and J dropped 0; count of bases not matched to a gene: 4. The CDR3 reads CASSIGTDSYEQYF. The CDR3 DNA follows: TGCGCCAGCAGCATTGGGACAGACTCCTACGAGCAGTACTTC.

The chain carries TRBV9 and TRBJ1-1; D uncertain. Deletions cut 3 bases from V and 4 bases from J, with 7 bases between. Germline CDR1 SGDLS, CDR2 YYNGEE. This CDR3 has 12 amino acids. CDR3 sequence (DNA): TGTGCCAGCAGCGGGGGAGGCACTGAAGCTTTCTTT. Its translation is CASSGGGTEAFF.

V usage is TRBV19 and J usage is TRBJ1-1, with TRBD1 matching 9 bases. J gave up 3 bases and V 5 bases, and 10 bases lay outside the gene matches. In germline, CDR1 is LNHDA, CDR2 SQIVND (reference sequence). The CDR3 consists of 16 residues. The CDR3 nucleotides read TGTGCCAGTAGTTCGGGACAGGGTAGGTTGGACACTGAAGCTTTCTTT. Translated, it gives CASSSGQGRLDTEAFF.

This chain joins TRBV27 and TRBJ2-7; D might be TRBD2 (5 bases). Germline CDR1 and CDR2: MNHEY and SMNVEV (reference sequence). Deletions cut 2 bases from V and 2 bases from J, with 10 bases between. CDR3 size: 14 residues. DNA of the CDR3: TGTGCCAGCAGTTTAGGCCGGGGTACCTACGAGCAGTACTTC. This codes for CASSLGRGTYEQYF.

The CDR3 DNA sequence: TGTGCCAGCAGCGCCACAGCTTACGAGCAGTACTTC. It encodes CASSATAYEQYF. The V call is TRBV6-1, the J call TRBJ2-7; D remains ambiguous. CDR3 length: 12 residues. The germline CDR1 and CDR2 sequences are MNHNS and SASEGT. V dropped 6 bases and J dropped 4 bases, with 10 bases sitting between them.

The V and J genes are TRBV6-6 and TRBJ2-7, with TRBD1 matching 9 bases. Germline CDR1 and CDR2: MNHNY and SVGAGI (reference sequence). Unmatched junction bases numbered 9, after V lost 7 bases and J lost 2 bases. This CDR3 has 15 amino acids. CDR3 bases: TGTGCCAGCATTTTTTCCGGGACAGGGCCCTACGAGCAGTACTTC. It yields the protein CASIFSGTGPYEQYF.

CDR3 sequence reads: CASSANSGGSEQYF. The DNA of the CDR3 is TGTGCCAGCAGCGCCAACTCAGGGGGCTCCGAGCAGTACTTC. The chain couples TRBV7-9 to TRBJ2-7, with 8 bases identical to TRBD1. The J segment lost 6 bases and the V segment lost 5 bases, leaving 9 bases of the junction unmatched. The CDR3 runs 14 residues. Germline V gives CDR1 SEHNR, CDR2 FQNEAQ (reference sequence).

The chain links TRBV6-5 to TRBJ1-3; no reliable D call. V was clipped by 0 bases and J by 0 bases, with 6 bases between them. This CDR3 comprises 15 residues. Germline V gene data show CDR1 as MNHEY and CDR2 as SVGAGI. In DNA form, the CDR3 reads TGTGCCAGCAGTTACTCCCGGAGCTCTGGAAACACCATATATTTT. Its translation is CASSYSRSSGNTIYF.

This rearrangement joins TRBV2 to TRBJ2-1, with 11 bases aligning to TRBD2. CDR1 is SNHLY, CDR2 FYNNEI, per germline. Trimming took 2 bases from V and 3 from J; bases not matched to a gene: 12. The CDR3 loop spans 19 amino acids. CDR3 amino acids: CASSEQEDASGRSYNEQFF. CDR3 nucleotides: TGTGCCAGCAGTGAACAGGAAGATGCTAGCGGGAGGAGCTACAATGAGCAGTTCTTC. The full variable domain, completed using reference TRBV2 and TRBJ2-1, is EPEVTQTPSHQVTQMGQEVILRCVPISNHLYFYWYRQILGQKVEFLVSFYNNEISEKSEIFDDQFSVERPDGSNFTLKIRSTKLEDSAMYFCASSEQEDASGRSYNEQFFGPGTRLTVL.

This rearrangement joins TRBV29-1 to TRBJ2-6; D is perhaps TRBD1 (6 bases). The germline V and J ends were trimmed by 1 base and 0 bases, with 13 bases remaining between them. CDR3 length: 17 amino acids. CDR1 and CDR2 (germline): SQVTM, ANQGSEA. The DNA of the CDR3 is TGCAGCGTTGAAGTGGGCAGGGGCGCCTCTGGGGCCAACGTCCTGACTTTC. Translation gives CSVEVGRGASGANVLTF.

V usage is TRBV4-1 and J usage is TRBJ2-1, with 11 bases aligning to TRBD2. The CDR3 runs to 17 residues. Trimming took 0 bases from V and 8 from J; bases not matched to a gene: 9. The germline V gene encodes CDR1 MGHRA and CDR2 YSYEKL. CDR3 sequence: CASSQDIAGGILYEQFF. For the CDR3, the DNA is TGCGCCAGCAGCCAAGATATAGCGGGGGGGATACTATATGAGCAGTTCTTC.

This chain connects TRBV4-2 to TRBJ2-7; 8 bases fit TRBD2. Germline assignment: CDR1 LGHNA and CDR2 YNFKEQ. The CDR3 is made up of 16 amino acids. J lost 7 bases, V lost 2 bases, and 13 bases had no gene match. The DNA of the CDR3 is TGTGCCAGCAGCCAAAACATACCGGGACTAGGCTGGGAGCAGTACTTC. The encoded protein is CASSQNIPGLGWEQYF.